This T cell receptor beta chain was sequenced in a study of blood T cells in healthy people across ages. General study points: Per million T cells, the diversity of TCR beta decreased roughly linearly as age advanced. Naive CD4+ cell counts and diversity both ran higher in long-lived than in aged donors.

In germline, CDR1 is SGHTA, CDR2 FQGTGA. The CDR3 is 14 amino acids. Between the trimmed V and J ends, which lost 10 bases and 0 bases, there was a span of 14 bases. To note about this clonotype: Its antigen is undetermined.

A second PCR, run for 7 to 11 cycles, used a sample-barcoded 5' primer plus a J-beta primer mix. TCRdb fed the 5' RACE reads into MiXCR, producing one record per CDR3 protein. Here the sample spans approximately 790,000 distinct CDR3 sequences, approximately 67% being singletons. Isolated per sample were at least 6 million PBMCs. The sample taken for sequencing was blood. The TCR comes from a man aged 30-40 years in good health. The genes are TRBV7-3 and TRBJ2-3; D is perhaps TRBD1 (7 bases). CDR3 in amino acids: CATHQGGSTDTQYF. The DNA for the CDR3 is TGTGCCACGCATCAGGGGGGAAGCACAGATACGCAGTATTTT.